This TCR beta chain appears in the sequencing data of a study of shared T cell receptors in the human thymus. The V and J ends lost 3 bases and 2 bases respectively, with 14 bases between them. The CDR3 has 15 amino acids. Per the germline V gene, CDR1 is MDHEN and CDR2 is SYDVKM. Assay used: immunoSEQ multiplex PCR; TCRdb lists only in-frame clones, some missing. Of 640,000 or so clones listed, more than 70% were seen once; the top ten hold approximately 0.0097%. The same specimen was also included in a second study, on human thymus T cells. That publication notes: Among the donors, all were healthy Finnish infants having corrective surgery for congenital heart defects. The source of the thymus tissue was resections taken during corrective heart surgery. Related research described thymic repertoires that were highly overlapping among unrelated individuals.

The V call is TRBV28, the J call TRBJ2-7; D might be TRBD1 (6 bases). The receptor was derived from a boy under two years old with a congenital heart defect. The specimen sequenced was thymocytes. The CDR3 DNA follows: TGTGCCAGCAGTTTGAATTGGGACACTACCTACGAGCAGTACTTC. Residues: CASSLNWDTTYEQYF.